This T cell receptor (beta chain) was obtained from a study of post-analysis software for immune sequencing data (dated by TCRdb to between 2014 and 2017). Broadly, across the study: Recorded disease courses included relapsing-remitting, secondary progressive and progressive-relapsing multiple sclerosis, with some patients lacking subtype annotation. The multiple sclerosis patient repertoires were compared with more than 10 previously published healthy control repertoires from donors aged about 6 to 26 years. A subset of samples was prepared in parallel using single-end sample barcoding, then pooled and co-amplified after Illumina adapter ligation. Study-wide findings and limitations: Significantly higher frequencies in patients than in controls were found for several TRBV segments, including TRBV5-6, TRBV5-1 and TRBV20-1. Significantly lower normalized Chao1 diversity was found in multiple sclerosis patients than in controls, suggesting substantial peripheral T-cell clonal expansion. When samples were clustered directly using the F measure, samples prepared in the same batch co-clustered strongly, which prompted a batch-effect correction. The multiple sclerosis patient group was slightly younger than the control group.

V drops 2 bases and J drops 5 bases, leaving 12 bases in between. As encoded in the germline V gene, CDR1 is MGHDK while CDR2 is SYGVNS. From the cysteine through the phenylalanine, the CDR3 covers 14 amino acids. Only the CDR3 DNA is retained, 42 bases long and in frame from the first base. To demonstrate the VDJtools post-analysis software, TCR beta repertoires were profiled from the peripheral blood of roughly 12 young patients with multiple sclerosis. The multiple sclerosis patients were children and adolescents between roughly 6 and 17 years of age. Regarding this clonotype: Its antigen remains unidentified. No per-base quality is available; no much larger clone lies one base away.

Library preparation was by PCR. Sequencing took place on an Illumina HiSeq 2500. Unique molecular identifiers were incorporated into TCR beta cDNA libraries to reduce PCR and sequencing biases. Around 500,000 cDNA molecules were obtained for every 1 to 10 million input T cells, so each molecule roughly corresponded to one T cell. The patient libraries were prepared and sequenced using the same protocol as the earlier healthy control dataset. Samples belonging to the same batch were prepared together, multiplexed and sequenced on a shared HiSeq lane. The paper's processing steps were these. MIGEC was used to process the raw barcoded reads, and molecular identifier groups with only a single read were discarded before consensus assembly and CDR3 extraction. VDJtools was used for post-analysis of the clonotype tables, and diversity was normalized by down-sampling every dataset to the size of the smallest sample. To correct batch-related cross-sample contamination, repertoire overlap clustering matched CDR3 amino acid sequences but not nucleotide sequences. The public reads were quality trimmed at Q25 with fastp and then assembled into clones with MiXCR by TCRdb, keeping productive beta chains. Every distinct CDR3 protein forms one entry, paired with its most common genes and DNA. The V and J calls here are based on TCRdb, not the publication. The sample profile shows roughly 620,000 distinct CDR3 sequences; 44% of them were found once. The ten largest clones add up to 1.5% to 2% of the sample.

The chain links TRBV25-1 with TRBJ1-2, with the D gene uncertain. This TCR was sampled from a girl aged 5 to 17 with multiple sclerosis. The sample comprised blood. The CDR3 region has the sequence CASSEPAGYYGYTF. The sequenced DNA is TGTGCCAGCAGTGAACCGGCAGGATATTATGGCTACACCTTC.